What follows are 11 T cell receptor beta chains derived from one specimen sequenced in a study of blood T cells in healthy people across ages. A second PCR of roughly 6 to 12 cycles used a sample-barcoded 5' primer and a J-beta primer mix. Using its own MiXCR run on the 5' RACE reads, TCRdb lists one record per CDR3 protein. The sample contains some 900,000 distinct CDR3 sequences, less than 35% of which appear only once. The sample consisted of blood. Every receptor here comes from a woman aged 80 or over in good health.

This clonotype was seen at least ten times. The CDR3 region has the DNA TGTGCCAGCTCACCACCTCCACGAAGGTCAGAGACCCAGTACTTC. It codes for CASSPPPRRSETQYF. The chain combines TRBV18 with TRBJ2-5; D gene ambiguous. This CDR3 comprises 15 residues. Germline V gene sequence: CDR1 KGHSH, CDR2 LQKENI. Trimming left V 0 bases short and J 4 bases short, with 12 bases between.

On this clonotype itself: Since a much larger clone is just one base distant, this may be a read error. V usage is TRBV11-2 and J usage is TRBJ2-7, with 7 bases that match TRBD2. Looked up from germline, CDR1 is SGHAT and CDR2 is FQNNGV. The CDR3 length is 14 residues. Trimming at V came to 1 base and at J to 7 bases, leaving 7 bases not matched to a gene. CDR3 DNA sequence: TGTGCCAGCAGCTTAGTCCGGGGGGTCAATGAGCAGTACTTC. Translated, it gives CASSLVRGVNEQYF. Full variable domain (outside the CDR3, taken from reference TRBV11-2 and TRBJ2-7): EAGVAQSPRYKIIEKRQSVAFWCNPISGHATLYWYQQILGQGPKLLIQFQNNGVVDDSQLPKDRFSAERLKGVDSTLKIQPAKLEDSAVYLCASSLVRGVNEQYFGPGTRLTVT.

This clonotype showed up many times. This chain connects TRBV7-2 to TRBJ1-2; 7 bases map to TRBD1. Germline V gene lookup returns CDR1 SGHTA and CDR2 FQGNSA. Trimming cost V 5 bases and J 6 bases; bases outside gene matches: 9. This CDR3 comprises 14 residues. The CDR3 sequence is CASSTQGWAHGYTF. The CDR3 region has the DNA TGTGCCAGCAGCACACAGGGGTGGGCCCATGGCTACACCTTC. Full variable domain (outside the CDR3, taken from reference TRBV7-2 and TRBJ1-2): GAGVSQSPSNKVTEKGKDVELRCDPISGHTALYWYRQSLGQGLEFLIYFQGNSAPDKSGLPSDRFSAERTGGSVSTLTIQRTQQEDSAVYLCASSTQGWAHGYTFGSGTRLTVV.

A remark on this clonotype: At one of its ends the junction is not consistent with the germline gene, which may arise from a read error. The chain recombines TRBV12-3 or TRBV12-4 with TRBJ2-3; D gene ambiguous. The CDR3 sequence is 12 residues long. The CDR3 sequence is CASRVSPDAQYF. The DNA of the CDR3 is TGTGCCAGCAGAGTGAGCCCAGATGCGCAGTATTTT.

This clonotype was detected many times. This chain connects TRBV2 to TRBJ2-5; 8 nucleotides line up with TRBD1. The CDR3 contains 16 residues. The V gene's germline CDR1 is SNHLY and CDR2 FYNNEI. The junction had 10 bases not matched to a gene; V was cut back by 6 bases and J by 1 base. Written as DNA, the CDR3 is TGTGCCAGCAGGGGTTGGACAGGGCTCCCCCAAGAGACCCAGTACTTC. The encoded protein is CASRGWTGLPQETQYF.

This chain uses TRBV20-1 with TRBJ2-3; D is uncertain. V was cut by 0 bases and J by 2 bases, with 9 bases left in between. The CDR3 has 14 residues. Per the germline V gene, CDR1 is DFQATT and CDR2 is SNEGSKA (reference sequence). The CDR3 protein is CSARDWATTDTQYF. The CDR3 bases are TGCAGTGCTAGAGATTGGGCTACCACAGATACGCAGTATTTT.

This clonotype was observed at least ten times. The CDR3 protein is CASTRTPPVLEAFF. CDR3 nucleotide sequence: TGTGCCAGCACTAGGACACCGCCGGTTTTGGAAGCTTTCTTT. This chain uses TRBV6-1 with TRBJ1-1, with D perhaps matching TRBD1 (5 bases). The CDR3 totals 14 residues. The germline gives CDR1 MNHNS, CDR2 SASEGT. Deletions cut 7 bases from V and 8 bases from J, with 20 bases between.

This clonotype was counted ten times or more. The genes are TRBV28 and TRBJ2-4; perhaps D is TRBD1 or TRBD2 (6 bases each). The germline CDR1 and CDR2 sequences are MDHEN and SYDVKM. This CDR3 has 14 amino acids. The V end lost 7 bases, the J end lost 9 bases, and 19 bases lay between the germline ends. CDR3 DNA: TGTGCCAGCAATACTGGGGGGCCGCGGGTCATTCAGTACTTC. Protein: CASNTGGPRVIQYF.

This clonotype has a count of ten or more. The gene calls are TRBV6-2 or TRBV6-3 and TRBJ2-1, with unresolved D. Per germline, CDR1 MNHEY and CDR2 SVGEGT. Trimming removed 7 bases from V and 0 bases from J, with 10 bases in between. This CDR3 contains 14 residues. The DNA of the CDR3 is TGTGCCAGCATGACTCACGTCTCCTACAATGAGCAGTTCTTC. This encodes CASMTHVSYNEQFF.

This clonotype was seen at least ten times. The DNA for the CDR3 is TGTGCCAGCAGCGCAGCCAGGGGACCATACGAGCAGTACTTC. It translates to CASSAARGPYEQYF. The chain links TRBV2 to TRBJ2-5; D may be TRBD1 (6 bases). The DNA end favors TRBJ2-7, so the J call may be wrong. The germline CDR1 and CDR2 sequences are SNHLY and FYNNEI. CDR3 length: 14 residues.

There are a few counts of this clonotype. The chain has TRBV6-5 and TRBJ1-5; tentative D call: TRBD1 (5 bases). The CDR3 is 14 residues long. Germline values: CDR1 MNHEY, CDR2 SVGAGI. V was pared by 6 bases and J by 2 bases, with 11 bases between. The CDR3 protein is CASRPGPGNQPQHF. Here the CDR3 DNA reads TGTGCCAGCAGACCGGGGCCGGGCAATCAGCCCCAGCATTTT.